These 29 T cell receptor beta chains were sequenced from one sample in a study of T cell responses to AZD1222 COVID-19 vaccine. Repertoires were generated with immunoSEQ multiplex PCR, while TCRdb's copy carries only in-frame clones and drops some. Altogether under 200,000 clones are present, 94% being singletons, with the ten largest covering 0.64%. This material consisted of peripheral blood, taken on day 0 of AZD1222 vaccination. Receptors were obtained from an adult in good health.

The J gene is TRBJ2-5, the V gene TRBV6-5; possibly TRBD2 for D (7 bases). The germline V gene encodes CDR1 MNHEY and CDR2 SVGAGI. The CDR3 has 15 residues. Between the trimmed V and J ends, which lost 4 bases and 4 bases, there was a span of 16 bases. Here the CDR3 reads CASSFHPRGGETQYF. The DNA of the CDR3 is TGTGCCAGCAGTTTCCACCCAAGGGGGGGAGAGACCCAGTACTTC.

The chain employs TRBV2 and TRBJ1-2; no definite D call. The germline V and J ends were trimmed by 7 bases and 3 bases, with 15 bases remaining between them. This CDR3 has 14 residues. Germline loops: CDR1 SNHLY, CDR2 FYNNEI. The chain's CDR3 is CASNLELLHYGYTF. CDR3 coding DNA: TGTGCCAGCAATTTGGAGTTGCTACACTATGGCTACACCTTC.

This clone has just one count. V usage is TRBV6-4 and J usage is TRBJ2-3; TRBD1 or TRBD2 may be the D gene (5 bases each). This CDR3 has 14 residues. Trimming stripped 5 bases from V and 5 bases from J, with 14 bases between. Germline CDR1 MRHNA, CDR2 SNTAGT. The CDR3 DNA reads as TGTGCCAGCAGTCCGGGACCGAGGGAAGATACGCAGTATTTT. It yields the protein CASSPGPREDTQYF.

The chain combines TRBV19 with TRBJ1-5; no reliable D call. The CDR3 sequence is 15 residues long. Germline V CDR1 and CDR2: LNHDA, SQIVND (reference sequence). Deletions cut 3 bases from V and 0 bases from J, with 9 bases between. The DNA of the CDR3 is TGTGCCAGTAGTATGGTGGGGAATAGCAATCAGCCCCAGCATTTT. Amino acid sequence: CASSMVGNSNQPQHF.

This rearrangement joins TRBV30 to TRBJ1-5, with a weak D call TRBD1 (5 bases). Between the trimmed V and J ends, which lost 0 bases and 2 bases, there was a span of 8 bases. Germline CDR1 and CDR2: GTSNPN and SVGIG (reference sequence). This CDR3 is 14 amino acids long. This chain's CDR3 is CAWSVGGGNQPQHF. The CDR3 DNA reads TGTGCCTGGAGTGTGGGAGGGGGCAATCAGCCCCAGCATTTT.

This sequence joins TRBV28 and TRBJ2-1; a weak D match, TRBD2 (5 bases). Germline V CDR1 and CDR2: MDHEN, SYDVKM. The CDR3 sequence is 12 residues long. With 4 bases removed from V and 7 bases from J, the gap between germline ends came to 8 bases. CDR3 sequence reads: CASSWTANEQFF. The CDR3, as DNA: TGTGCCAGCAGTTGGACTGCGAATGAGCAGTTCTTC.

V is TRBV3-1 (or the pseudogene TRBV3-2) and J is TRBJ2-5, with D unresolved. The germline V gene has CDR1 LGHDT and CDR2 YNNKEL (reference sequence). Trimming shortened V by 1 base and J by 4 bases, and 7 bases separated the two germline ends. The CDR3 length is 13 residues. DNA for the CDR3: TGTGCCAGCAGCCAAGGGCTCTCAGAGACCCAGTACTTC. Encoded protein: CASSQGLSETQYF.

CDR3 DNA: TGTGCCAGCTCACCTGGGTTCAGCTCCTATAATTCACCCCTCCACTTT. Amino acid sequence: CASSPGFSSYNSPLHF. The gene calls are TRBV18 and TRBJ1-6; D is uncertain. The CDR3 covers 16 residues. Trimming took 3 bases from V and 0 from J, leaving 9 bases between them. The V gene's germline CDR1 is KGHSH and CDR2 LQKENI.

The chain employs TRBV24-1 and TRBJ1-3; no definite D call. V lost 0 bases to trimming and J lost 1 base, with 12 bases between them. Germline assignment: CDR1 KGHDR and CDR2 SFDVKD. The CDR3 spans 17 residues. The CDR3 loop reads CATSDLINSASGNTIYF. Here the CDR3 DNA reads TGTGCCACCAGTGATTTGATTAACAGCGCTTCTGGAAACACCATATATTTT.

The chain links TRBV28 to TRBJ1-1; 8 bases are a match to TRBD1. Trimming at V came to 2 bases and at J to 6 bases, leaving 8 bases not matched to a gene. This CDR3 is built from 15 residues. Germline values: CDR1 MDHEN, CDR2 SYDVKM. The CDR3 coding sequence is TGTGCCAGCAGTTTAGCCGCAGGGGGCGCCCCTGAAGCTTTCTTT. This encodes CASSLAAGGAPEAFF.

V is TRBV7-8 and J is TRBJ2-2; TRBD2 matches at 7 bases. Germline V gene data show CDR1 as SGHVS and CDR2 as FQNEAQ. Germline trimming cut 0 bases from V and 4 bases from J; bases unmatched to any gene: 5. The CDR3 is made up of 16 amino acids. CDR3 sequence reads: CASSLAPGGFTGELFF. The CDR3 DNA reads TGTGCCAGCAGCTTAGCTCCGGGAGGTTTCACCGGGGAGCTGTTTTTT.

The V and J genes are TRBV2 and TRBJ1-4, with TRBD1 as a possible D gene (5 bases). The CDR3 extends over 15 amino acids. The germline gives CDR1 SNHLY, CDR2 FYNNEI. Between the trimmed V and J ends, which lost 4 bases and 5 bases, there was a span of 14 bases. The CDR3 DNA is TGTGCCAGCAGTGTCACGGGACGGTCAAATGAAAAACTGTTTTTT. Translated, it gives CASSVTGRSNEKLFF.

This clone was seen only a few times. The genes are TRBV6-5 and TRBJ1-2; 7 bases are a match to TRBD1. Per germline, CDR1 MNHEY and CDR2 SVGAGI. This CDR3 contains 12 residues. The junction had 6 bases not matched to a gene; V was cut back by 7 bases and J by 7 bases. The CDR3 loop is CASTTTGIGYTF. The CDR3 nucleotides are TGTGCCAGCACCACGACAGGGATTGGCTACACCTTC.

The chain links TRBV19 to TRBJ1-2; D is unresolved. This CDR3 is built from 11 residues. Between the trimmed V and J ends, which lost 3 bases and 7 bases, there was a span of 6 bases. Germline V gene sequence: CDR1 LNHDA, CDR2 SQIVND (reference sequence). In DNA form, the CDR3 reads TGTGCCAGTAGTATTGCCGGTGGCTACACCTTC. Amino acids: CASSIAGGYTF.

This clone has just one count. The genes are TRBV28 and TRBJ1-5, with D possibly matching TRBD1 (5 bases). The V gene lost 5 bases and the J gene lost 0 bases, with 14 bases spanning the gap. This CDR3 has 16 residues. The V gene's germline CDR1 is MDHEN and CDR2 SYDVKM. DNA for the CDR3: TGTGCCAGCAGTCCCGAAGGGGCATATAGCAATCAGCCCCAGCATTTT. Amino acids: CASSPEGAYSNQPQHF.

The chain combines TRBV7-9 with TRBJ1-1; TRBD1 aligns across 9 bases. V lost 5 bases and J lost 6; bases outside the gene matches: 16. In germline, CDR1 is SEHNR, CDR2 FQNEAQ (reference sequence). The CDR3 covers 17 residues. The CDR3 sequence: CASSHRQGDSLWPEAFF. The CDR3 DNA sequence: TGTGCCAGCAGCCACCGACAGGGGGACTCCCTCTGGCCTGAAGCTTTCTTT.

This chain uses TRBV6-5 with TRBJ1-2; TRBD1 matches at 8 bases. The V gene's germline CDR1 is MNHEY and CDR2 SVGAGI. Unmatched junction bases numbered 5, after V lost 8 bases and J lost 3 bases. CDR3 length: 13 residues. CDR3 protein: CASPGQGDYGYTF. As DNA, the CDR3 is TGTGCCAGCCCTGGACAGGGAGACTATGGCTACACCTTC.

J is TRBJ2-7 and V is TRBV27; the D gene is possibly TRBD2 (5 bases). This CDR3 region has 13 residues. Germline V gives CDR1 MNHEY, CDR2 SMNVEV (reference sequence). Deletions cut 6 bases from V and 2 bases from J, with 11 bases between. This chain's CDR3 is CASSFGRAYEQYF. DNA of the CDR3: TGTGCCAGCAGCTTTGGGCGGGCCTACGAGCAGTACTTC.

The J gene is TRBJ1-1, the V gene TRBV21-1. TRBV21-1 constitutes a pseudogene. This CDR3 has 11 amino acids. The CDR3 spells CATQRVPQAFF. The CDR3 nucleotides are TGTGCCACCCAACGGGTGCCGCAAGCTTTCTTT.

The V call is TRBV7-9, the J call TRBJ1-2; D remains unclear. Germline CDR1 and CDR2: SEHNR and FQNEAQ (reference sequence). Trimming removed 5 bases from V and 4 bases from J, with 14 bases in between. This CDR3 contains 14 residues. The CDR3 DNA is TGTGCCAGCAGCACTGTCCCTTCGACCTATGGCTACACCTTC. Protein: CASSTVPSTYGYTF.

The chain's CDR3 is CASSLRGTSGIGEQFF. In nucleotides, the CDR3 is TGTGCCAGCAGCTTAAGAGGGACTAGCGGGATTGGTGAGCAGTTCTTC. The chain carries TRBV11-2 and TRBJ2-1; the match to TRBD2 covers 13 bases. This CDR3 is 16 amino acids long. Trimming at V came to 2 bases and at J to 9 bases, leaving 7 bases not matched to a gene. Per the germline V gene, CDR1 is SGHAT and CDR2 is FQNNGV.

The V call is TRBV28, the J call TRBJ1-2; D unclear. The CDR3 contains 12 residues. The V end was cut by 7 bases, the J end by 8 bases, with 14 bases between. CDR1 is MDHEN and CDR2 is SYDVKM in the germline V gene. The CDR3, as DNA: TGTGCCAGCAAAAAGGGAGGGTGGGGCTACACCTTC. Its translation is CASKKGGWGYTF.

The genes are TRBV30 and TRBJ2-1; a weak D match, TRBD1 (5 bases). This CDR3 contains 12 residues. Germline CDR1 reads GTSNPN; CDR2 reads SVGIG (reference sequence). Trimming pared 1 base from V and 8 bases from J, leaving 9 bases between. CDR3 residues: CAWSAGFDEQFF. CDR3 coding DNA: TGTGCCTGGAGTGCAGGGTTTGATGAGCAGTTCTTC.

The V gene is TRBV11-2, the J gene TRBJ1-2; D gene ambiguous. V was trimmed by 5 bases and J by 1 base, leaving 14 bases between them. Looked up from germline, CDR1 is SGHAT and CDR2 is FQNNGV. CDR3 size: 15 residues. The CDR3 coding sequence is TGTGCCAGCAGCCCCACGGCGGGCCTTAACTATGGCTACACCTTC. Translated, it gives CASSPTAGLNYGYTF.

V gene TRBV11-3 combines with J gene TRBJ2-2, with TRBD2 identical over 7 bases. The CDR3 has 15 amino acids. The J segment lost 7 bases and the V segment lost 4 bases, leaving 9 bases of the junction unmatched. Germline V gene data show CDR1 as SGHNT and CDR2 as YENEEA. In DNA, the CDR3 is TGTGCCAGCAGCTCTCCCTGGGAGGGCGGCGGGGAGCTGTTTTTT. It is translated as CASSSPWEGGGELFF.

The CDR3 sequence is CASSISSRSYNSPLHF. DNA for the CDR3: TGTGCCAGTAGTATCTCCAGCCGCTCCTATAATTCACCCCTCCACTTT. The J gene is TRBJ1-6, the V gene TRBV19, with no clear D. V lost 3 bases to trimming and J lost 0 bases, with 9 bases between them. CDR1 is LNHDA, CDR2 SQIVND, per germline (reference sequence). This CDR3 has 16 amino acids.

The rearrangement uses TRBV2 and TRBJ2-1; 14 nucleotides agree with TRBD2. V shed 4 bases, J shed 8 bases, and the junction held 7 bases outside the gene matches. The CDR3 is 16 amino acids. The germline gives CDR1 SNHLY, CDR2 FYNNEI. The CDR3 region is CASSGGTSGSNDEQFF. CDR3 coding DNA: TGTGCCAGCAGTGGGGGGACTAGCGGGAGTAACGATGAGCAGTTCTTC.

The V call is TRBV4-1, the J call TRBJ1-1; D not certain. The CDR3 is 16 amino acids. Germline-derived CDR1 and CDR2 are MGHRA and YSYEKL. V gave up 5 bases and J gave up 2 bases, with 18 bases separating them. Here the CDR3 reads CASSTRPFKTNTEAFF. CDR3 nucleotides: TGCGCCAGCAGCACCCGGCCATTTAAAACTAACACTGAAGCTTTCTTT.

The rearrangement links TRBV30 to TRBJ2-6, with D tentatively TRBD2 (6 bases). The CDR3 extends over 14 amino acids. The germline CDR1 and CDR2 sequences are GTSNPN and SVGIG (reference sequence). V was cut by 5 bases and J by 0 bases, with 8 bases left in between. DNA for the CDR3: TGTGCCTGGGGGAGGCTCTCTGGGGCCAACGTCCTGACTTTC. Protein sequence: CAWGRLSGANVLTF. Looking up the rest from reference TRBV30 and TRBJ2-6 gives the full variable domain: SQTIHQWPATLVQPVGSPLSLECTVEGTSNPNLYWYRQAAGRGLQLLFYSVGIGQISSEVPQNLSASRPQDRQFILSSKKLLLSDSGFYLCAWGRLSGANVLTFGAGSRLTVL.